The 24 T cell receptor beta chains below were found in one sample sequenced in a study of blood T cell repertoires in COVID-19. TCRdb keeps only in-frame clones here, not all; method: immunoSEQ multiplex PCR. The table includes some 270,000 clones, 85% to 90% detected once. The sequencing sample was made of PBMCs or T cells enriched from blood (not recorded which). The receptors were sampled from a woman between 25 and 40 years old with acute COVID-19.

V gene TRBV28 combines with J gene TRBJ2-1; the D gene is possibly TRBD1 (6 bases). Germline-derived CDR1 and CDR2 are MDHEN and SYDVKM. V lost 7 bases and J lost 0, with 16 bases in between. The CDR3 is 16 residues long. The CDR3 sequence: CASNALQGGSYNEQFF. The CDR3 DNA reads TGTGCCAGCAATGCGCTACAGGGTGGCTCCTACAATGAGCAGTTCTTC.

This chain joins TRBV6-1 and TRBJ1-5, with 8 bases lining up with TRBD1. V dropped 3 bases and J dropped 6; count of bases not matched to a gene: 7. CDR1 and CDR2 (germline): MNHNS, SASEGT. CDR3 length: 15 amino acids. CDR3 residues: CASSDGQGAVQPQHF. The DNA of the CDR3 is TGTGCCAGCAGTGATGGGCAGGGGGCTGTTCAGCCCCAGCATTTT.

This clone came up a few times. This chain links TRBV4-2 with TRBJ1-1; tentative D call: TRBD1 (5 bases). Germline V gene lookup returns CDR1 LGHNA and CDR2 YNFKEQ. The CDR3 covers 17 residues. V dropped 0 bases and J dropped 1 base, with 15 bases sitting between them. The chain's CDR3 is CASSQEGPLSGNTEAFF. Here the CDR3 DNA reads TGTGCCAGCAGCCAAGAGGGGCCTCTATCGGGGAACACTGAAGCTTTCTTT.

This chain joins TRBV3-1 (or the pseudogene TRBV3-2) and TRBJ2-2; 7 positions agree with TRBD1. V lost 1 base and J lost 0; bases outside the gene matches: 2. This CDR3 comprises 16 residues. Germline values: CDR1 LGHDT, CDR2 YNNKEL (reference sequence). The CDR3 loop is CASSQGDSANTGELFF. The CDR3 DNA reads TGTGCCAGCAGCCAAGGGGACAGTGCGAACACCGGGGAGCTGTTTTTT.

The chain has TRBV7-6 and TRBJ1-2; 7 bases are a match to TRBD1. CDR3 length equals 16 residues. Germline V lookup: CDR1 SGHVS, CDR2 FNYEAQ. J gave up 7 bases and V 1 base, and 12 bases lay outside the gene matches. CDR3 nucleotide sequence: TGTGCCAGCAGCTTAGAGACAGGGTCTGAGGCTATTGGCTACACCTTC. As protein: CASSLETGSEAIGYTF.

The V and J genes are TRBV29-1 and TRBJ2-2; 8 bases align to TRBD1. V was pared by 1 base and J by 2 bases, with 6 bases of the junction left unmatched. CDR1 is SQVTM and CDR2 is ANQGSEA in the germline V gene. This CDR3 region has 16 residues. The CDR3 DNA reads as TGCAGCGTTGAAGGAGGACAGGGTCTTAACACCGGGGAGCTGTTTTTT. This translates into CSVEGGQGLNTGELFF.

J is TRBJ1-2 and V is TRBV7-2, with 12 bases matching TRBD1. V gave up 6 bases and J gave up 5 bases; unmatched junction bases: 13. The CDR3 covers 17 residues. Germline lookup yields CDR1 SGHTA and CDR2 FQGNSA. CDR3 residues: CASSLPGQGAAEYGYTF. For the CDR3, the DNA is TGTGCCAGCAGTTTACCGGGACAGGGGGCCGCGGAATATGGCTACACCTTC.

The V gene is TRBV13, the J gene TRBJ2-7; TRBD1 matches at 7 bases. CDR1 and CDR2 (germline): PRHDT, FYEKMQ (reference sequence). The CDR3 length is 13 residues. V was clipped by 5 bases and J by 4 bases; unmatched bases: 5. This CDR3 is CASSPRGLYEQYF. DNA for the CDR3: TGTGCCAGCAGCCCTAGGGGGCTATACGAGCAGTACTTC.

The J gene is TRBJ2-1, the V gene TRBV18; 12 bases agree with TRBD2. The V gene end was trimmed by 2 bases and the J gene end by 2 bases; junction bases not matched to a gene: 4. The CDR3 has 17 amino acids. The germline V gene has CDR1 KGHSH and CDR2 LQKENI. CDR3 bases: TGTGCCAGCTCACCAAGGACTAGCGGGAATACCTACAATGAGCAGTTCTTC. Its protein is CASSPRTSGNTYNEQFF.

The chain is built from TRBV6-1 and TRBJ2-3; 7 nucleotides line up with TRBD2. Germline V gives CDR1 MNHNS, CDR2 SASEGT. The CDR3 is made up of 15 amino acids. The V and J ends lost 2 bases and 4 bases, in that order; junction bases with no gene match: 6. The CDR3 region is CASSENGGGPDTQYF. DNA of the CDR3: TGTGCCAGCAGTGAAAACGGGGGAGGGCCAGATACGCAGTATTTT.

This rearrangement joins TRBV3-1 (or the pseudogene TRBV3-2) to TRBJ1-1; unclear D gene. Germline assignment: CDR1 LGHDT and CDR2 YNNKEL (reference sequence). Trimming stripped 1 base from V and 1 base from J, with 4 bases between. This CDR3 spans 13 amino acids. The CDR3 is CASSQGGNTEAFF. The CDR3 region has the DNA TGTGCCAGCAGCCAAGGCGGGAACACTGAAGCTTTCTTT.

This clone has only one observation. The chain links TRBV28 to TRBJ2-7; TRBD1 matches 8 bases. Germline assignment: CDR1 MDHEN and CDR2 SYDVKM. Trimming removed 5 bases from V and 2 bases from J; junction bases left unmatched: 8. CDR3 length: 15 amino acids. CDR3 region: CASSTTGASAYEQYF. The CDR3 nucleotides read TGTGCCAGCAGTACGACAGGGGCATCGGCCTACGAGCAGTACTTC. Combining the CDR3 with reference TRBV28 and TRBJ2-7 gives the whole variable domain DVKVTQSSRYLVKRTGEKVFLECVQDMDHENMFWYRQDPGLGLRLIYFSYDVKMKEKGDIPEGYSVSREKKERFSLILESASTNQTSMYLCASSTTGASAYEQYFGPGTRLTVT.

The V call is TRBV28, the J call TRBJ1-1; weak D call: TRBD1 (5 bases). Trimming pared 7 bases from V and 10 bases from J, leaving 25 bases between. This CDR3 contains 15 residues. Germline-derived CDR1 and CDR2 are MDHEN and SYDVKM. The CDR3 coding sequence is TGTGCCAGCATCTTTGGGTCGGGGGGGGACCACGGAGCTTTCTTT. Amino acids: CASIFGSGGDHGAFF.

The chain carries TRBV28 and TRBJ1-4, with 9 bases lining up with TRBD1. Losses at the gene ends were 8 bases for V and 8 bases for J; bases not matched to a gene: 9. CDR1 and CDR2 from the germline V gene are MDHEN and SYDVKM. This CDR3 is 14 amino acids long. The DNA for the CDR3 is TGTGCCAGCCTCGGTAGGACAGGGGACGAAAAACTGTTTTTT. The encoded protein is CASLGRTGDEKLFF.

This rearrangement joins TRBV29-1 to TRBJ2-1; tentative D call: TRBD2 (6 bases). This CDR3 contains 17 residues. CDR1 SQVTM and CDR2 ANQGSEA come from the germline V gene. Trimming pared 2 bases from V and 1 base from J, leaving 18 bases between. This CDR3 reads CSVESGVWEVSYNEQFF. CDR3 bases: TGCAGCGTTGAAAGTGGGGTCTGGGAGGTTTCCTACAATGAGCAGTTCTTC.

V gene TRBV28 combines with J gene TRBJ2-7; a possible D gene is TRBD1 (6 bases). Germline V gives CDR1 MDHEN, CDR2 SYDVKM. This CDR3 is built from 13 residues. The V end lost 8 bases, the J end lost 3 bases, and 14 bases lay between the germline ends. The CDR3 protein is CASSLLDSYEQYF. The CDR3 DNA reads as TGTGCCAGCTCACTACTGGACAGCTACGAGCAGTACTTC.

V and J are TRBV3-1 (or the pseudogene TRBV3-2) and TRBJ2-3; TRBD2 matches at 8 bases. The CDR3 contains 16 residues. J lost 2 bases, V lost 3 bases, and 7 bases had no gene match. Germline V lookup: CDR1 LGHDT, CDR2 YNNKEL (reference sequence). The CDR3 DNA sequence: TGTGCCAGCAGCCAGCCCGGACTAGCCCCCACAGATACGCAGTATTTT. Its translation: CASSQPGLAPTDTQYF.

The chain has TRBV3-1 (or the pseudogene TRBV3-2) and TRBJ2-1; 7 nucleotides match TRBD2. The CDR3 contains 14 residues. V was clipped by 1 base and J by 5 bases; unmatched bases: 2. The germline CDR1 and CDR2 sequences are LGHDT and YNNKEL (reference sequence). The CDR3 loop reads CASSQGGTNNEQFF. The CDR3 nucleotides are TGTGCCAGCAGCCAAGGCGGGACTAACAATGAGCAGTTCTTC.

This chain joins TRBV27 and TRBJ2-3, with 11 bases aligning to TRBD2. V dropped 9 bases and J dropped 0; count of bases not matched to a gene: 8. The germline CDR1 and CDR2 sequences are MNHEY and SMNVEV (reference sequence). The CDR3 consists of 16 residues. The CDR3 region has the DNA TGTGCCAGTTTTGGGACTAGCGGATCTAGCACAGATACGCAGTATTTT. This gives the protein CASFGTSGSSTDTQYF.

The genes are TRBV2 and TRBJ2-7; 9 positions agree with TRBD1. Germline assignment: CDR1 SNHLY and CDR2 FYNNEI. The CDR3 consists of 14 residues. J gave up 4 bases and V 6 bases, and 7 bases lay outside the gene matches. CDR3 residues: CASRDRDRAYEQYF. DNA of the CDR3: TGTGCCAGCAGAGACCGGGACAGGGCTTACGAGCAGTACTTC.

The chain couples TRBV6-2 or TRBV6-3 to TRBJ2-6; 7 bases line up with TRBD1. Germline CDR1 and CDR2: MNHEY and SVGEGT. The length of the CDR3 is 15 residues. J was trimmed by 2 bases and V by 2 bases; bases with no gene match: 0. The CDR3 coding sequence is TGTGCCAGCAGTTACACAGGGGCTGGGGCCAACGTCCTGACTTTC. Translating it yields CASSYTGAGANVLTF.

V and J are TRBV28 and TRBJ2-7, with 7 bases identical to TRBD1. With 4 bases clipped from V and 2 bases from J, the junction kept 5 bases outside the gene matches. Per the germline V gene, CDR1 is MDHEN and CDR2 is SYDVKM. This CDR3 has 14 residues. This chain's CDR3 is CASSYAGTAYEQYF. The CDR3 nucleotides read TGTGCCAGCAGTTATGCCGGGACAGCCTACGAGCAGTACTTC.

This clone has only a few counts. This chain links TRBV7-9 with TRBJ2-7, with 9 bases lining up with TRBD1. The CDR3 has 13 residues. Germline V CDR1 and CDR2: SEHNR, FQNEAQ (reference sequence). After removal of 5 bases from V and 5 bases from J, the junction contained 4 bases not matched to a gene. The CDR3 nucleotides read TGTGCCAGCAGCCTACAGGGGGCCAACGAGCAGTACTTC. Translating gives CASSLQGANEQYF. Full variable domain (rest looked up from reference TRBV7-9 and TRBJ2-7): DTGVSQNPRHKITKRGQNVTFRCDPISEHNRLYWYRQTLGQGPEFLTYFQNEAQLEKSRLLSDRFSAERPKGSFSTLEIQRTEQGDSAMYLCASSLQGANEQYFGPGTRLTVT.

This clone was observed a single time. The chain employs TRBV5-6 and TRBJ2-7, with 10 bases lining up with TRBD1. V was pared by 4 bases and J by 6 bases, with 10 bases of the junction left unmatched. CDR3 length: 15 amino acids. Germline values: CDR1 SGHDT, CDR2 YYEEEE. CDR3 bases: TGTGCCAGCAGCGGGGAGGGGACAGGGGCTTTCGAGCAGTACTTC. This codes for CASSGEGTGAFEQYF.